This passage covers 16 T cell receptor beta chains from one sample sequenced in a study of PD-1 blockade in classical Hodgkin lymphoma. TCRdb keeps only in-frame clones here, not all; method: immunoSEQ multiplex PCR. This sample has around 39,000 clones, with less than 85% found just once. Relapses following autologous stem cell transplantation were seen in all patients, with brentuximab vedotin exposure varying. The sequencing here drew on peripheral blood mononuclear cells (PBMCs), taken before the second cycle of nivolumab. These receptor sequences come from a human donor with classical Hodgkin lymphoma.

The chain recombines TRBV7-2 with TRBJ2-1; D not certain. Germline CDR1 reads SGHTA; CDR2 reads FQGNSA. Deletions cut 1 base from V and 5 bases from J, with 9 bases between. The CDR3 loop spans 14 amino acids. The CDR3 reads CASSLDPAHNEQFF. CDR3 DNA: TGTGCCAGCAGCTTAGATCCAGCTCACAATGAGCAGTTCTTC.

This rearrangement joins TRBV11-2 to TRBJ2-1; 8 bases are shared with TRBD2. The CDR3 totals 15 residues. V trimming: 4 bases; J trimming: 4 bases; junction bases outside the gene matches: 6. Germline CDR1 is SGHAT and CDR2 is FQNNGV. CDR3 in DNA: TGTGCCAGCAGCTCCTATAGCGGGGTTTACAATGAGCAGTTCTTC. It specifies CASSSYSGVYNEQFF.

This sequence joins TRBV6-5 and TRBJ1-2; TRBD1 matches 9 bases. Germline-derived CDR1 and CDR2 are MNHEY and SVGAGI. Trimming removed 6 bases from V and 4 bases from J; junction bases left unmatched: 3. The CDR3 runs to 13 residues. This CDR3 reads CASRTGGVYGYTF. Written as DNA, the CDR3 is TGTGCCAGCAGAACAGGGGGCGTCTATGGCTACACCTTC.

The gene calls are TRBV7-2 and TRBJ1-5, with D hard to call. The V end was cut by 5 bases, the J end by 0 bases, with 11 bases between. CDR3 length equals 15 residues. CDR1 is SGHTA, CDR2 FQGNSA, per germline. This CDR3 reads CASSPTSYSNQPQHF. The CDR3 coding sequence is TGTGCCAGCAGCCCGACCTCCTATAGCAATCAGCCCCAGCATTTT.

V usage is TRBV5-1 and J usage is TRBJ2-3; 7 bases agree with TRBD1. Trimming took 2 bases from V and 0 from J; bases not matched to a gene: 6. Germline V gene sequence: CDR1 SGHRS, CDR2 YFSETQ. The CDR3 sequence is 16 residues long. The CDR3 coding sequence is TGCGCCAGCAGCTTCTACAGGGGAGCAAGCACAGATACGCAGTATTTT. Encoded protein: CASSFYRGASTDTQYF.

This clone was seen just once. The chain couples TRBV12-5 to TRBJ1-5; 8 bases map to TRBD1. The CDR3 loop spans 16 amino acids. Germline trimming cut 2 bases from V and 6 bases from J; bases unmatched to any gene: 9. Germline V gives CDR1 LGHNT, CDR2 FRNRAP. The CDR3 loop reads CASGLIIDRGIQPQHF. CDR3 bases: TGTGCTAGTGGTTTGATCATCGACAGGGGAATTCAGCCCCAGCATTTT.

The chain combines TRBV10-3 with TRBJ2-1, with TRBD1 identical over 7 bases. The germline V gene has CDR1 ENHRY and CDR2 SYGVKD. V lost 8 bases to trimming and J lost 3 bases; unmatched junction nucleotides: 7. This CDR3 comprises 14 residues. The CDR3 here is CAIQAGGSYNEQFF. CDR3 DNA sequence: TGTGCCATCCAGGCAGGGGGTAGCTACAATGAGCAGTTCTTC.

The rearrangement links TRBV4-3 to TRBJ2-5, with D maybe TRBD1 (6 bases). The CDR3 sequence is 12 residues long. V was trimmed by 0 bases and J by 7 bases, leaving 6 bases between them. Germline V gene data show CDR1 as LGHNA and CDR2 as YSLEER. CDR3 sequence (DNA): TGCGCCAGCAGCCAAGAAGGGGGGACCCAGTACTTC. It specifies CASSQEGGTQYF.

This clone occurred a few times. The chain recombines TRBV7-6 with TRBJ2-2; 8 bases align to TRBD1. The CDR3 loop spans 15 amino acids. The germline gives CDR1 SGHVS, CDR2 FNYEAQ. V lost 5 bases, J lost 7 bases, and 9 bases stayed unmatched. CDR3 sequence: CASSHGQGNLGELFF. CDR3 DNA: TGTGCCAGCAGCCACGGACAGGGTAATCTCGGGGAGCTGTTTTTT.

The chain combines TRBV7-7 with TRBJ1-2; D remains ambiguous. This CDR3 is built from 12 residues. V lost 2 bases, J lost 8 bases, and 9 bases lay in between. Germline CDR1 reads SSHAT; CDR2 reads FNYEAQ (reference sequence). This CDR3 is CASSLLTEGYTF. The CDR3 bases are TGTGCCAGCAGCTTACTAACTGAGGGCTACACCTTC.

The V gene is TRBV9, the J gene TRBJ1-4; TRBD1 might be the D (6 bases). The germline V and J ends were trimmed by 0 bases and 7 bases, with 13 bases remaining between them. The CDR3 sequence is 15 residues long. Germline V CDR1 and CDR2: SGDLS, YYNGEE. The CDR3 sequence is CASSVGGVGGEKLFF. The CDR3 DNA sequence: TGTGCCAGCAGCGTAGGAGGGGTAGGGGGTGAAAAACTGTTTTTT.

V usage is TRBV10-3 and J usage is TRBJ1-2; 7 nucleotides line up with TRBD1. Germline trimming cut 3 bases from V and 8 bases from J; bases unmatched to any gene: 6. The CDR3 spans 13 residues. Germline V gene lookup returns CDR1 ENHRY and CDR2 SYGVKD. The chain's CDR3 is CAISEGTGEGYTF. CDR3 sequence (DNA): TGTGCCATCAGTGAAGGAACAGGGGAAGGCTACACCTTC.

The chain combines TRBV7-2 with TRBJ2-3, with D possibly being TRBD1 or TRBD2 (5 bases each). Trimming took off 0 bases at V and 11 bases at J, with 6 bases between the two ends. The CDR3 has 11 amino acids. Germline CDR1 reads SGHTA; CDR2 reads FQGNSA. As DNA, the CDR3 is TGTGCCAGCAGCTTAGCGGGGGTGCAGTATTTT. Encoded protein: CASSLAGVQYF. The full variable domain, completed using reference TRBV7-2 and TRBJ2-3, is GAGVSQSPSNKVTEKGKDVELRCDPISGHTALYWYRQSLGQGLEFLIYFQGNSAPDKSGLPSDRFSAERTGGSVSTLTIQRTQQEDSAVYLCASSLAGVQYFGPGTRLTVL.

The gene calls are TRBV19 and TRBJ1-2, with 8 bases matching TRBD1. Germline trimming cut 9 bases from V and 0 bases from J; bases unmatched to any gene: 3. Per germline, CDR1 LNHDA and CDR2 SQIVND (reference sequence). The CDR3 extends over 13 amino acids. CDR3 in amino acids: CASRTGPNYGYTF. The CDR3 nucleotides are TGTGCCAGCCGGACAGGGCCTAACTATGGCTACACCTTC.

The gene calls are TRBV5-4 and TRBJ2-5; D not resolved. This CDR3 comprises 13 residues. Germline V gene sequence: CDR1 SGHNT, CDR2 YYREEE (reference sequence). The ends were cut back, 1 base at V and 1 base at J, with 5 bases in the middle. CDR3 coding DNA: TGTGCCAGCAGCTTGCTCCCCCAAGAGACCCAGTACTTC. Amino acid sequence: CASSLLPQETQYF.

The chain carries TRBV15 and TRBJ1-2; D call uncertain. The germline V gene has CDR1 LNHNV and CDR2 YYDKDF (reference sequence). The V and J ends lost 7 bases and 0 bases respectively, with 12 bases between them. The CDR3 has 14 amino acids. The DNA of the CDR3 is TGTGCCACCACCTCGAGCAGAGCTAACTATGGCTACACCTTC. Translated, it gives CATTSSRANYGYTF. Full variable domain (missing parts from reference TRBV15 and TRBJ1-2): DAMVIQNPRYQVTQFGKPVTLSCSQTLNHNVMYWYQQKSSQAPKLLFHYYDKDFNNEADTPDNFQSRRPNTSFCFLDIRSPGLGDTAMYLCATTSSRANYGYTFGSGTRLTVV.